These 7 T cell receptor beta chains were all obtained from the same sample, sequenced in a study of blood T cell repertoires in COVID-19. Profiled with immunoSEQ multiplex PCR; TCRdb holds only in-frame clones, not every one. Counted here are approximately 30,000 clones, 90% to 95% occurring once; the ten biggest clones make up roughly a sixth. Sequences were obtained from peripheral blood. Source of these receptors: a human donor with active COVID-19. The donor label of this sample is uncertain.

The V and J genes are TRBV5-1 and TRBJ2-2; D is perhaps TRBD2 (7 bases). V was cut by 0 bases and J by 1 base, with 16 bases left in between. Germline values: CDR1 SGHRS, CDR2 YFSETQ. CDR3 size: 18 residues. For the CDR3, the DNA is TGCGCCAGCAGCTTGGCGGTCGGGGGGCTTCAGAACACCGGGGAGCTGTTTTTT. Protein: CASSLAVGGLQNTGELFF.

The chain joins TRBV7-2 to TRBJ1-2; D is ambiguous. The CDR3 totals 12 residues. The germline CDR1 and CDR2 sequences are SGHTA and FQGNSA. The V end was cut by 4 bases, the J end by 7 bases, with 10 bases between. Here the CDR3 DNA reads TGTGCCAGCAGCTCCTCGGTTGGTGGCTACACCTTC. Its translation: CASSSSVGGYTF.

The chain employs TRBV6-1 and TRBJ2-5; no definite D call. CDR1 MNHNS and CDR2 SASEGT come from the germline V gene. The CDR3 has 13 amino acids. The V end lost 0 bases, the J end lost 4 bases, and 6 bases lay between the germline ends. CDR3 bases: TGTGCCAGCAGTGAAGCTAGCCGAGAGACCCAGTACTTC. Its protein is CASSEASRETQYF.

This clone occurred once. The rearrangement joins TRBV2 to TRBJ1-1; 9 bases map to TRBD1. Germline-derived CDR1 and CDR2 are SNHLY and FYNNEI. J was trimmed by 3 bases and V by 8 bases; bases with no gene match: 7. The CDR3 contains 14 residues. CDR3 in DNA: TGTGCCAGCGGAACAGGGGGCCGGGACACTGAAGCTTTCTTT. Translation: CASGTGGRDTEAFF.

This chain's CDR3 is CASSLDRRGDEQFF. Here the CDR3 DNA reads TGTGCCAGCAGCTTAGACCGCAGGGGCGATGAGCAGTTCTTC. This chain joins TRBV11-1 and TRBJ2-1, with D possibly matching TRBD1 (6 bases). The CDR3 is made up of 14 amino acids. Germline assignment: CDR1 SGHAT and CDR2 FQDESV (reference sequence). Trimming took 1 base from V and 8 from J, leaving 12 bases between them.

Only one count was recorded for this clone. The chain recombines TRBV2 with TRBJ2-1; 8 nucleotides align to TRBD2. Germline-derived CDR1 and CDR2 are SNHLY and FYNNEI. J gave up 2 bases and V 4 bases, and 4 bases lay outside the gene matches. The CDR3 covers 15 residues. The CDR3 spells CASSAGGATYNEQFF. The CDR3 DNA sequence: TGTGCCAGCAGTGCGGGGGGGGCCACCTACAATGAGCAGTTCTTC.

CDR3 DNA sequence: TGTGCCAGCAGTTACTCAGGAGGGAATGAAGCTTTCTTT. It translates to CASSYSGGNEAFF. The rearrangement uses TRBV6-6 and TRBJ1-1; D call uncertain. The V end lost 0 bases, the J end lost 7 bases, and 9 bases lay between the germline ends. From germline, CDR1 is MNHNY and CDR2 SVGAGI (reference sequence). The CDR3 runs to 13 residues.